This note documents a single T cell receptor beta chain sequence. These data originate in a study of blood T cell repertoires in COVID-19. CDR3 length: 15 residues. The J segment lost 5 bases and the V segment lost 5 bases, leaving 12 bases of the junction unmatched. The germline CDR1 and CDR2 sequences are MNHEY and SMNVEV (reference sequence). In the authors' methods: Quantification of nucleated cells was approximated via reference gene primer amplification. Produced via immunoSEQ multiplex PCR; TCRdb's table is partial and in-frame only. D and trimming come from the DNA, and the V and J calls and clone size come from that table. Of approximately 300,000 clones in the sample, roughly 88% were seen once.

V gene TRBV27 combines with J gene TRBJ2-7, with 7 bases that match TRBD2. What was sequenced was peripheral blood. The TCR originated in a woman in her forties or fifties with acute or convalescent COVID-19. CDR3 region: CASSDPRTSGDEQYF. CDR3 nucleotide sequence: TGTGCCAGCAGTGACCCCCGGACTAGTGGCGACGAGCAGTACTTC.